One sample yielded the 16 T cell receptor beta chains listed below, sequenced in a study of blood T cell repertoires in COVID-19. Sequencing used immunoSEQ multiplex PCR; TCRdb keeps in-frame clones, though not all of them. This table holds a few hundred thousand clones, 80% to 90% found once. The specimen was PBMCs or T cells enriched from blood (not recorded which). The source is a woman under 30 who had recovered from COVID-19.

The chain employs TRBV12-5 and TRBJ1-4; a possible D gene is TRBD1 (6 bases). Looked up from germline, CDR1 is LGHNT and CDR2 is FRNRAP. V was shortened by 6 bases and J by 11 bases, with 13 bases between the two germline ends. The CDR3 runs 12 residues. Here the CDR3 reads CASGSRQGKLFF. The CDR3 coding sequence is TGTGCTAGTGGCTCCCGGCAGGGGAAACTGTTTTTT.

CDR3 coding DNA: TGTGCCACCAGCAGAGATCAGGGAACCTACGAGCAGTACTTC. It translates to CATSRDQGTYEQYF. The V gene is TRBV15, the J gene TRBJ2-7, with D possibly matching TRBD1 (5 bases). This CDR3 is 14 amino acids long. Trimming left V 0 bases short and J 2 bases short, with 8 bases between. The germline gives CDR1 LNHNV, CDR2 YYDKDF (reference sequence).

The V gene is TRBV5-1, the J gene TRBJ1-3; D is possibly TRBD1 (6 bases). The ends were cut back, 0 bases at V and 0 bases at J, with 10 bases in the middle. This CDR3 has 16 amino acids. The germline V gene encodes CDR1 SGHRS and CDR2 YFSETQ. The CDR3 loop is CASSLDTGSSGNTIYF. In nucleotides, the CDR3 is TGCGCCAGCAGCTTGGACACAGGGAGCTCTGGAAACACCATATATTTT.

DNA of the CDR3: TGTGCCAGCAGCCCGGTAATAGGGGCGACTAATGAAAAACTGTTTTTT. Translated: CASSPVIGATNEKLFF. V gene TRBV6-2 or TRBV6-3 combines with J gene TRBJ1-4, with D perhaps TRBD1 (5 bases). CDR1 and CDR2 from the germline V gene are MNHEY and SVGEGT. With 6 bases removed from V and 2 bases from J, the gap between germline ends came to 16 bases. The CDR3 covers 16 residues.

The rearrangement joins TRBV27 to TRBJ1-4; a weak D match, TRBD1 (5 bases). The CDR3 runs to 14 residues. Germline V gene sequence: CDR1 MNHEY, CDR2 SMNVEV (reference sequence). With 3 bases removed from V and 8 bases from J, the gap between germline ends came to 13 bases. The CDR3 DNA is TGTGCCAGCAGTTTTCTCCAGGGCCCCGAAAAACTGTTTTTT. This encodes CASSFLQGPEKLFF.

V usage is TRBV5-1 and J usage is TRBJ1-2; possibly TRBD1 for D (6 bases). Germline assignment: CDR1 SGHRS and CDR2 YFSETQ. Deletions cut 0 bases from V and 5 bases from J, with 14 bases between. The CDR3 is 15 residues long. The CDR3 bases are TGCGCCAGCAGCTTGGGTACCGGGACACTTTATGGCTACACCTTC. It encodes CASSLGTGTLYGYTF.

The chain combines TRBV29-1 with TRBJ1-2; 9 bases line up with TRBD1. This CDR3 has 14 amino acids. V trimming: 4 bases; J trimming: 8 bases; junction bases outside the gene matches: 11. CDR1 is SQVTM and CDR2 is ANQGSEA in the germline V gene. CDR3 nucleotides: TGCAGCGTTGTTGAGACCGGGACAGGGAGAGGCTACACCTTC. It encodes CSVVETGTGRGYTF.

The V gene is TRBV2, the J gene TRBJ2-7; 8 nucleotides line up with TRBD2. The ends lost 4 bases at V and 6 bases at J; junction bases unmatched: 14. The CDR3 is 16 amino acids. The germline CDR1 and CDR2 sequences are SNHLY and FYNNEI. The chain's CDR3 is CASSGGPLAGSSEQYF. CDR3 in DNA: TGTGCCAGCAGTGGAGGACCGCTAGCGGGTTCATCCGAGCAGTACTTC. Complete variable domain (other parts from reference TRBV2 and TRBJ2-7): EPEVTQTPSHQVTQMGQEVILRCVPISNHLYFYWYRQILGQKVEFLVSFYNNEISEKSEIFDDQFSVERPDGSNFTLKIRSTKLEDSAMYFCASSGGPLAGSSEQYFGPGTRLTVT.

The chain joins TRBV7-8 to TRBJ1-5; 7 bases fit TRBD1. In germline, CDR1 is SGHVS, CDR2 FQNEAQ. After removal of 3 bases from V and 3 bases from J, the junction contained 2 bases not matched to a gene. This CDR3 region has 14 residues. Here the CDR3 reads CASSLGQTNQPQHF. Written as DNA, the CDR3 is TGTGCCAGCAGCTTGGGACAGACCAATCAGCCCCAGCATTTT. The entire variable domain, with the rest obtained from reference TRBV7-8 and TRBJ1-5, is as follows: GAGVSQSPRYKVAKRGQDVALRCDPISGHVSLFWYQQALGQGPEFLTYFQNEAQLDKSGLPSDRFFAERPEGSVSTLKIQRTQQEDSAVYLCASSLGQTNQPQHFGDGTRLSIL.

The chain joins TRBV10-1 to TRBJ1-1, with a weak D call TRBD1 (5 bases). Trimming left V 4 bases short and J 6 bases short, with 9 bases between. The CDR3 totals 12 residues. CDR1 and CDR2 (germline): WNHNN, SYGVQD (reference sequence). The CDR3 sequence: CASSAGGAEAFF. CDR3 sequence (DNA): TGCGCCAGCAGTGCCGGAGGGGCTGAAGCTTTCTTT.

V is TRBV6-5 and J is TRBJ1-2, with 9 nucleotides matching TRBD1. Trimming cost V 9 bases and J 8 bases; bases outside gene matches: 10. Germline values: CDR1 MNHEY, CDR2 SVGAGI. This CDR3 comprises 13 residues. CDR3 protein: CASRDREGSGYTF. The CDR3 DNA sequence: TGTGCCAGTAGGGACAGGGAAGGGAGCGGCTACACCTTC.

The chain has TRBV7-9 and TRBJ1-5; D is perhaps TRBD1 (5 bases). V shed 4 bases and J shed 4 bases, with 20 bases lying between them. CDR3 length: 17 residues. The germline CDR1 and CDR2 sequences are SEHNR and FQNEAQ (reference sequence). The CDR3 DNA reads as TGTGCCAGCAGCTCAGCAAAAGGAGACAGCCGTAATCAGCCCCAGCATTTT. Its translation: CASSSAKGDSRNQPQHF.

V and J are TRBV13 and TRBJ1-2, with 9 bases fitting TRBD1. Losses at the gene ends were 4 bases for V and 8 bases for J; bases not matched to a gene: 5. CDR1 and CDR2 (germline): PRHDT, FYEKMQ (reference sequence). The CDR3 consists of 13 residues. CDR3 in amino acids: CASSYRTGEGYTF. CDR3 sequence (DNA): TGTGCCAGCAGCTACCGGACAGGGGAAGGCTACACCTTC.

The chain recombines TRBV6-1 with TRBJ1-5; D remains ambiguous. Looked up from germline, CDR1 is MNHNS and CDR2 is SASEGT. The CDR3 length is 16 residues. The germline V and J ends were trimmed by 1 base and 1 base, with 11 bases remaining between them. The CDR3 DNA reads TGTGCCAGCAGTGAAGATTTGGGAGAAAGCAATCAGCCCCAGCATTTT. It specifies CASSEDLGESNQPQHF.

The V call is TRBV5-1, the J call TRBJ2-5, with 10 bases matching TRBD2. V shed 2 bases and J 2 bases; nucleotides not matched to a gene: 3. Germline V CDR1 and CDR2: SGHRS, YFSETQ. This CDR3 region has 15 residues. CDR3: CASSFSGGLQETQYF. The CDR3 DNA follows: TGCGCCAGCAGCTTTAGCGGGGGGCTACAAGAGACCCAGTACTTC.

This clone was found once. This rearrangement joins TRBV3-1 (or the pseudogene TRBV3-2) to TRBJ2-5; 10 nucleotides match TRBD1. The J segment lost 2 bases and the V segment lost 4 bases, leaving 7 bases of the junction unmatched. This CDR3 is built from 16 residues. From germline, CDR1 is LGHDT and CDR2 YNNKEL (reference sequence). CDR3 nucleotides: TGTGCCAGCAGCCCTTCGGGACAGGGGCCACAAGAGACCCAGTACTTC. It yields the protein CASSPSGQGPQETQYF.